The entry that follows covers one T cell receptor beta chain sequence. Its antigen remains unidentified. The entry originates in a study of shared clonotypes between healthy human individuals. Study overall: Aged between 18 and 49, the donors were a couple of women and a few men. Study-wide points: Generation probabilities of non-shared clonotypes were lower (relative to those shared by all four donors). Relative to memory subsets, naive subsets generally showed larger estimated richness.

CDR1 is MNHEY, CDR2 SVGAGI, per germline. The CDR3 extends over 16 amino acids. V lost 0 bases, J lost 7 bases, and 8 bases stayed unmatched. When replicate PCRs were run on sorted subsets, they used 150 to 250 ng DNA, about 30,000 T cell genomes. The method was immunoSEQ multiplex PCR; TCRdb's version includes in-frame clones alone and lacks a portion of them. The data show about 2,200,000 clones, 85% to 95% seen once. The naive CD8 fraction comprised CD45RO-negative cells positively selected for CCR7 and excluded terminally differentiated effector memory CD45RA+ cells. This rearrangement joins TRBV6-5 to TRBJ2-1, with TRBD2 matching 8 bases. Sequencing was done on a sample of naive CD8+ T cells from PBMCs. The clonotype originates from a man aged 18 to 29 in good health. Some clones in this sample may be carry-over from other donors' samples. CDR3: CASSYSAGGPVNEQFF. The CDR3 nucleotides read TGTGCCAGCAGTTACTCGGCGGGAGGCCCGGTGAATGAGCAGTTCTTC.